The present T cell receptor (beta chain) was sequenced within a study of T cell responses to AZD1222 COVID-19 vaccine. Per the germline V gene, CDR1 is GTSNPN and CDR2 is SVGIG (reference sequence). The CDR3 has 17 residues. V lost 0 bases, J lost 4 bases, and 19 bases lay in between. Study results and limitations: Donors in the cohort were predominantly white British and more often female, and clonal diversity was possibly underestimated.

Libraries were prepared by immunoSEQ multiplex PCR; TCRdb keeps only in-frame clonotypes and omits some of them. The sample shows more than 95,000 clones, about 88% of them seen only once. Regarding this clone: Antigen: not known.

The chain has TRBV30 and TRBJ1-5, with a weak D call TRBD1 (6 bases). The origin of this receptor is an adult in good health. The input for sequencing was peripheral blood, taken on day 0 of AZD1222 vaccination. In DNA form, the CDR3 reads TGTGCCTGGAGTGTAGTTTTAGGGGGGGGACTAAATCAGCCCCAGCATTTT. Its translation is CAWSVVLGGGLNQPQHF.